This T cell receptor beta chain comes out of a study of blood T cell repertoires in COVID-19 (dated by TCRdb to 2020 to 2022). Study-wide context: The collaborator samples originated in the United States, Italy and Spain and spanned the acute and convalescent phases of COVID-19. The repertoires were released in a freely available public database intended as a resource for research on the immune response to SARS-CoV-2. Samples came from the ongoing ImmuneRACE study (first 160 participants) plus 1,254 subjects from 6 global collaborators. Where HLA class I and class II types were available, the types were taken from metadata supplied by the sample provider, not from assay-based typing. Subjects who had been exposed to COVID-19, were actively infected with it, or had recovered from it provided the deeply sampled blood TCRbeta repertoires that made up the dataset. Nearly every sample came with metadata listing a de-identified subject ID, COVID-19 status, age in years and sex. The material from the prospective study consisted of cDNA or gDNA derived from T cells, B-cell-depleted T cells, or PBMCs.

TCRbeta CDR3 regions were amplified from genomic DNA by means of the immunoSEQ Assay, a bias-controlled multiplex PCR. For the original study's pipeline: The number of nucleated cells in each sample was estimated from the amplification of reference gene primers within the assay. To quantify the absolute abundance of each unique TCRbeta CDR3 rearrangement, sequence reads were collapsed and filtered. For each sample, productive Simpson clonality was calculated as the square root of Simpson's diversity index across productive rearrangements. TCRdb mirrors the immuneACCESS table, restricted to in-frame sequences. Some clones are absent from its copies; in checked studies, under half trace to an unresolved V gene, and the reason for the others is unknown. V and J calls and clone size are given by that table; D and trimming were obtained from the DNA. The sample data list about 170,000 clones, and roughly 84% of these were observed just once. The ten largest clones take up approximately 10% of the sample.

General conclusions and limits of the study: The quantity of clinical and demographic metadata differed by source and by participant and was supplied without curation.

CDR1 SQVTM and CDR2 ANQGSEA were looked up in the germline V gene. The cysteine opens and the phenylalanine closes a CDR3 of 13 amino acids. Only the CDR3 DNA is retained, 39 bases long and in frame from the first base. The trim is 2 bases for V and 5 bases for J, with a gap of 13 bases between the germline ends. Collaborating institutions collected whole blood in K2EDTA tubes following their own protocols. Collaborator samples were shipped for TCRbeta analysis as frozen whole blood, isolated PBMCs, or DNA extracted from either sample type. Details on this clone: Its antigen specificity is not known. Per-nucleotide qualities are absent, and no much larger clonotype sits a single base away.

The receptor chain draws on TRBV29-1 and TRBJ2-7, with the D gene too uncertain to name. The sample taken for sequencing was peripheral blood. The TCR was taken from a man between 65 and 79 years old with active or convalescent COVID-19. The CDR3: CSVELRLRNEQYF. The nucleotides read TGCAGCGTTGAACTGCGGCTTCGGAACGAGCAGTACTTC.